This TCR beta chain emerged from a study of blood T cell repertoires in COVID-19. Turning to the study itself: The origin of the acute and convalescent COVID-19 samples was the United States, Italy and Spain.

Clones were sequenced by immunoSEQ multiplex PCR, and TCRdb holds only the in-frame ones, with some missing. The sample includes about 210,000 clones, 89% of them seen just once. J was trimmed by 5 bases and V by 4 bases; bases with no gene match: 7. Germline values: CDR1 SGHRS, CDR2 YFSETQ. CDR3 length: 16 amino acids. This clonotype was sampled from a woman aged 35 to 49 with acute or convalescent COVID-19. Sequenced: peripheral blood. The chain is built from TRBV5-1 and TRBJ1-6, with TRBD1 identical over 9 bases. The CDR3 sequence is CASSIGQGRNNSPLHF. The CDR3 DNA sequence: TGCGCCAGCAGCATCGGACAGGGGAGGAATAATTCACCCCTCCACTTT.